These 27 T cell receptor beta chains were all obtained from the same sample, sequenced in a study of CD8 T cells in Susac syndrome. RNA amounts of about 0.5 to 1 ug underwent reverse transcription with random hexamers. TCRdb re-derived calls from the immunoSEQ multiplex PCR reads in MiXCR, one entry per CDR3 protein. The data show approximately 180,000 distinct CDR3 sequences, more than 90% seen once. Sequencing was done on a sample of CD4+ T cells from PBMCs. The receptors were sampled from a human donor with multiple sclerosis.

The chain is built from TRBV20-1 and TRBJ1-1, with D unclear. The CDR3 length is 13 residues. Germline values: CDR1 DFQATT, CDR2 SNEGSKA (reference sequence). Trimming took off 3 bases at V and 1 base at J, with 9 bases between the two ends. The DNA for the CDR3 is TGCAGTGCTAGTTATGGTCAGAACACTGAAGCTTTCTTT. Translation: CSASYGQNTEAFF.

CDR3 sequence reads: CASSSGTNEQYF. CDR3 bases: TGTGCCAGCAGTAGTGGTACTAACGAGCAGTACTTC. The chain links TRBV5-6 to TRBJ2-7; D gene unclear. From germline, CDR1 is SGHDT and CDR2 YYEEEE. The V end lost 5 bases, the J end lost 5 bases, and 11 bases lay between the germline ends. The CDR3 runs 12 residues.

The chain combines TRBV6-2 or TRBV6-3 with TRBJ2-4; 11 bases align to TRBD2. Germline V lookup: CDR1 MNHEY, CDR2 SVGEGT. J lost 5 bases, V lost 8 bases, and 5 bases had no gene match. The CDR3 is 14 amino acids. Written as DNA, the CDR3 is TGTGCCAGCCGGGGACTAGCGGACGAAAACATTCAGTACTTC. It specifies CASRGLADENIQYF.

The gene calls are TRBV27 and TRBJ1-1; 8 bases fit TRBD1. CDR3 length: 15 amino acids. Per the germline V gene, CDR1 is MNHEY and CDR2 is SMNVEV (reference sequence). V dropped 5 bases and J dropped 2; count of bases not matched to a gene: 7. The CDR3 coding sequence is TGTGCCAGCAGTCTTTTGACAGGGGTAAACACTGAAGCTTTCTTT. Its protein is CASSLLTGVNTEAFF.

The rearrangement links TRBV4-1 to TRBJ1-2; D ambiguous. The CDR3 has 13 residues. The V and J ends lost 5 bases and 7 bases respectively, with 14 bases between them. Germline V gene lookup returns CDR1 MGHRA and CDR2 YSYEKL. Here the CDR3 reads CASSSPRRSGYTF. The CDR3 coding sequence is TGCGCCAGCAGCAGCCCCCGGCGGTCTGGCTACACCTTC.

This chain links TRBV4-1 with TRBJ1-2; no reliable D call. The CDR3 length is 11 residues. Germline V CDR1 and CDR2: MGHRA, YSYEKL. V dropped 2 bases and J dropped 7 bases, with 5 bases sitting between them. The CDR3 DNA reads as TGCGCCAGCAGCCAACTGTCTGGCTACACCTTC. Translated: CASSQLSGYTF.

V usage is TRBV23-1 and J usage is TRBJ2-1; D is unresolved. TRBV23-1 falls under the ORF class, with uncertain function. Between the trimmed V and J ends, which lost 0 bases and 5 bases, there was a span of 14 bases. The CDR3 sequence is 16 residues long. The CDR3 loop reads CASSQSRSRTNNEQFF. The CDR3 nucleotides read TGCGCCAGCAGTCAATCAAGGTCCCGAACTAACAATGAGCAGTTCTTC.

This clonotype is a singleton in its sample. This sequence joins TRBV20-1 and TRBJ2-5, with 7 bases aligning to TRBD2. Germline CDR1 and CDR2: DFQATT and SNEGSKA (reference sequence). Unmatched junction bases numbered 11, after V lost 6 bases and J lost 4 bases. CDR3 length: 14 amino acids. CDR3 coding DNA: TGCAGTGCCGGAAGCGGGGCCTCCGGAGAGACCCAGTACTTC. Its translation: CSAGSGASGETQYF.

This sequence joins TRBV2 and TRBJ1-2; TRBD1 agrees at 7 bases. Germline CDR1 reads SNHLY; CDR2 reads FYNNEI. With 5 bases clipped from V and 5 bases from J, the junction kept 11 bases outside the gene matches. The CDR3 is made up of 15 amino acids. CDR3 sequence: CASSPNRGQEYGYTF. DNA of the CDR3: TGTGCCAGCAGTCCGAACAGGGGTCAGGAGTATGGCTACACCTTC.

The rearrangement uses TRBV6-6 and TRBJ1-5, with D unclear. Germline assignment: CDR1 MNHNY and CDR2 SVGAGI (reference sequence). V gave up 0 bases and J gave up 6 bases, with 6 bases separating them. This CDR3 has 13 residues. The CDR3 spells CASSYSRIQPQHF. The CDR3 DNA reads TGTGCCAGCAGTTACTCGAGGATTCAGCCCCAGCATTTT.

The gene calls are TRBV30 and TRBJ2-5; the D gene is possibly TRBD2 (6 bases). V was clipped by 6 bases and J by 1 base, with 15 bases between them. This CDR3 comprises 14 residues. Germline V gene sequence: CDR1 GTSNPN, CDR2 SVGIG (reference sequence). The CDR3 DNA reads TGTGCCTGTCCGGGACTCCGAGCCCAAGAGACCCAGTACTTC. Amino acid sequence: CACPGLRAQETQYF.

The chain uses TRBV28 and TRBJ1-4; no definite D call. The CDR3 covers 12 residues. Germline CDR1 is MDHEN and CDR2 is SYDVKM. V was pared by 5 bases and J by 7 bases, with 8 bases between. CDR3: CASSAYFEKLFF. DNA of the CDR3: TGTGCCAGCAGTGCCTATTTTGAAAAACTGTTTTTT.

This chain connects TRBV6-2 or TRBV6-3 to TRBJ2-3; D is undetermined. From germline, CDR1 is MNHEY and CDR2 SVGEGT. Between the trimmed V and J ends, which lost 4 bases and 4 bases, there was a span of 3 bases. This CDR3 has 11 residues. CDR3 sequence (DNA): TGTGCCAGCAGTTCGTCAGATACGCAGTATTTT. Residues: CASSSSDTQYF.

This rearrangement joins TRBV9 to TRBJ1-5, with D maybe TRBD1 (5 bases). V lost 0 bases, J lost 6 bases, and 13 bases lay in between. This CDR3 region has 15 residues. Germline V gives CDR1 SGDLS, CDR2 YYNGEE. CDR3 residues: CASSVGDGGSQPQHF. In nucleotides, the CDR3 is TGTGCCAGCAGCGTAGGCGACGGGGGTTCTCAGCCCCAGCATTTT.

The V gene is TRBV5-4, the J gene TRBJ2-7, with 7 bases that match TRBD1. Germline V gene lookup returns CDR1 SGHNT and CDR2 YYREEE (reference sequence). The CDR3 has 17 amino acids. The V gene end was trimmed by 2 bases and the J gene end by 0 bases; junction bases not matched to a gene: 11. Here the CDR3 reads CASSFITTRDSSYEQYF. CDR3 DNA: TGTGCCAGCAGCTTCATCACCACCCGGGACAGCTCCTACGAGCAGTACTTC.

V gene TRBV18 combines with J gene TRBJ1-1; tentative D call: TRBD1 (5 bases). The CDR3 loop spans 17 amino acids. Germline loops: CDR1 KGHSH, CDR2 LQKENI. V dropped 2 bases and J dropped 0 bases, with 16 bases sitting between them. CDR3 coding DNA: TGTGCCAGCTCACCAATCCGGGTAGGGGATATGAACACTGAAGCTTTCTTT. Amino acids: CASSPIRVGDMNTEAFF.

The chain recombines TRBV21-1 with TRBJ2-7. TRBV21-1 is given as a pseudogene. The CDR3 sequence is 12 residues long. CDR3 sequence (DNA): TGTGCCAGCAGCAAAGTGTCTGGGGAGCAGTACTTC. Translation gives CASSKVSGEQYF.

The chain carries TRBV5-1 and TRBJ2-3; D is unclear. CDR3 length: 16 amino acids. Germline CDR1 reads SGHRS; CDR2 reads YFSETQ. Trimming took off 0 bases at V and 0 bases at J, with 11 bases between the two ends. CDR3 bases: TGCGCCAGCAGCTTGGCCCGAGAATCTAGCACAGATACGCAGTATTTT. Translation gives CASSLARESSTDTQYF.

The V call is TRBV5-1, the J call TRBJ1-2; the D is unclear. The CDR3 spans 14 residues. Trimming cost V 0 bases and J 6 bases, with 12 bases left between them. Germline CDR1 is SGHRS and CDR2 is YFSETQ. The CDR3 sequence: CASSLAGQFDGYTF. The CDR3 coding sequence is TGCGCCAGCAGCTTGGCCGGGCAGTTTGATGGCTACACCTTC.

The rearrangement joins TRBV29-1 to TRBJ1-1, with 7 bases lining up with TRBD1. The CDR3 sequence is 12 residues long. Per germline, CDR1 SQVTM and CDR2 ANQGSEA. The junction had 7 bases not matched to a gene; V was cut back by 6 bases and J by 6 bases. The CDR3 loop is CSVSQTGSEAFF. CDR3 DNA: TGCAGCGTCTCACAGACAGGGTCTGAAGCTTTCTTT.

This clonotype was seen more than once but under ten times. The chain joins TRBV27 to TRBJ1-1; D is ambiguous. V gave up 4 bases and J gave up 5 bases, with 14 bases separating them. Per the germline V gene, CDR1 is MNHEY and CDR2 is SMNVEV (reference sequence). This CDR3 region has 14 residues. The DNA of the CDR3 is TGTGCCAGCAGTTCTTTTGCGGGCAATACTGAAGCTTTCTTT. Translation gives CASSSFAGNTEAFF.

The V and J genes are TRBV15 and TRBJ2-1; D is uncertain. Germline V gives CDR1 LNHNV, CDR2 YYDKDF (reference sequence). This CDR3 is 15 amino acids long. Trimming removed 0 bases from V and 6 bases from J, with 12 bases in between. Written as DNA, the CDR3 is TGTGCCACCAGCAGAGAAAAGGACGGCATCAATGAGCAGTTCTTC. Its protein is CATSREKDGINEQFF.

The V gene is TRBV30, the J gene TRBJ2-2; D perhaps matches TRBD2 (6 bases). This CDR3 region has 15 residues. Germline V CDR1 and CDR2: GTSNPN, SVGIG (reference sequence). Trimming took off 2 bases at V and 2 bases at J, with 12 bases between the two ends. CDR3 residues: CAWSPRTINTGELFF. The CDR3 DNA sequence: TGTGCCTGGAGTCCCCGGACTATAAACACCGGGGAGCTGTTTTTT.

This chain links TRBV7-3 with TRBJ2-7, with 7 bases lining up with TRBD2. From germline, CDR1 is SGHTA and CDR2 FQGTGA. This CDR3 has 13 residues. V lost 4 bases and J lost 5; bases outside the gene matches: 5. CDR3 sequence reads: CASSSPGRDEQYF. CDR3 DNA: TGTGCCAGCAGCTCACCGGGGAGGGACGAGCAGTACTTC.

The CDR3 sequence is CASSPAEEEPQHF. The CDR3 DNA follows: TGTGCCAGCTCACCCGCTGAGGAGGAGCCCCAGCATTTT. The chain links TRBV18 to TRBJ1-5; no firm D call. Germline CDR1 is KGHSH and CDR2 is LQKENI. The V end was cut by 3 bases, the J end by 8 bases, with 11 bases between. The CDR3 extends over 13 amino acids.

This chain joins TRBV30 and TRBJ1-2; TRBD1 agrees at 7 bases. The germline V gene has CDR1 GTSNPN and CDR2 SVGIG (reference sequence). V trimming: 2 bases; J trimming: 4 bases; junction bases outside the gene matches: 10. The CDR3 totals 15 residues. The CDR3 region is CAWSPTTGMGYGYTF. Here the CDR3 DNA reads TGTGCCTGGAGTCCCACGACAGGGATGGGCTATGGCTACACCTTC.

The table lists this clonotype with a count of one. CDR3 region: CASSLRLAHSSTDTQYF. CDR3 bases: TGTGCCAGCAGTCTCCGACTAGCGCACTCTAGCACAGATACGCAGTATTTT. The rearrangement joins TRBV12-3 or TRBV12-4 to TRBJ2-3; TRBD2 aligns across 8 bases. The CDR3 extends over 17 amino acids. The V segment lost 5 bases and the J segment 0 bases; nucleotides outside the gene matches: 10.